A few counts support the clone carrying this TCR beta chain. This CDR3 is also generated by other DNA sequences in the sample. The sample is drawn from a study of cytotoxic CD8 clonotypes in ibrutinib-treated CLL. Clones were sequenced by immunoSEQ multiplex PCR, and TCRdb holds only the in-frame ones, with some missing. Of some 150,000 clones in the sample, about 80% were seen once. This CDR3 contains 12 residues. Germline CDR1 LNHNV, CDR2 YYDKDF (reference sequence). V gave up 0 bases and J gave up 7 bases, with 6 bases separating them. Sequenced material: PBMCs, taken after 24 months of ibrutinib treatment. The chain couples TRBV15 to TRBJ1-2, with D perhaps matching TRBD1 (5 bases). The receptor comes from a human donor with chronic lymphocytic leukemia. CDR3 protein: CATSRDQGGYTF. DNA for the CDR3: TGTGCCACCAGCAGAGATCAGGGTGGCTACACCTTC.